This T cell receptor beta chain stems from a study of blood T cell repertoires in COVID-19. Across the study: Researchers got acute and convalescent COVID-19 samples from the United States, Italy and Spain. Sources were T cells, B-cell-depleted T cells, or PBMCs; the material itself was cDNA or gDNA.

Generated by immunoSEQ multiplex PCR, the TCRdb table keeps only in-frame clones and is missing some. The sample yields 250,000 or so clones, roughly 82% seen once. From germline, CDR1 is MNHNY and CDR2 SVGAGI (reference sequence). This CDR3 is 15 amino acids long. V was shortened by 1 base and J by 4 bases, with 11 bases between the two germline ends. Input material: peripheral blood. This receptor was identified in a woman in her 70s with acute or convalescent COVID-19. The V gene is TRBV6-6, the J gene TRBJ1-3; possible D gene TRBD1, 6 bases. The CDR3 coding sequence is TGTGCCAGCAGTTACTTCTCAGGGACAGGAAACACCATATATTTT. It is translated as CASSYFSGTGNTIYF.